This T cell receptor beta chain emerged from a study of shared clonotypes between healthy human individuals. Study-level background: There were three CD4 naive, three CD4 memory, two CD8 naive and one CD8 memory plates per donor.

This CDR3 spans 16 amino acids. Trimming took 6 bases from V and 5 from J; bases not matched to a gene: 9. Germline lookup yields CDR1 MDHEN and CDR2 SYDVKM. As concerns this clone: Its antigen is unknown.

Broader study findings: In a few donors, around 5% of naive CD4 clonotypes appeared in common.

Sorted subsets were amplified in replicate PCRs using 200 ng DNA, tens of thousands of T cell genomes. The protocol was immunoSEQ multiplex PCR, while the TCRdb copy is restricted to in-frame clones and leaves out a portion. The sample holds some 1.4 million clones, 96% seen once. The receptor comes from a man aged 30-40 years in good health. The specimen sequenced was naive CD4+ T cells sorted from blood. Subset reported: CD45RA+ positively selected. The chain recombines TRBV28 with TRBJ2-4; 11 nucleotides line up with TRBD1. CDR3 DNA sequence: TGTGCCAGCAGCCTGGGACAGGGGGTCCGGGAAAACATTCAGTACTTC. It yields the protein CASSLGQGVRENIQYF.